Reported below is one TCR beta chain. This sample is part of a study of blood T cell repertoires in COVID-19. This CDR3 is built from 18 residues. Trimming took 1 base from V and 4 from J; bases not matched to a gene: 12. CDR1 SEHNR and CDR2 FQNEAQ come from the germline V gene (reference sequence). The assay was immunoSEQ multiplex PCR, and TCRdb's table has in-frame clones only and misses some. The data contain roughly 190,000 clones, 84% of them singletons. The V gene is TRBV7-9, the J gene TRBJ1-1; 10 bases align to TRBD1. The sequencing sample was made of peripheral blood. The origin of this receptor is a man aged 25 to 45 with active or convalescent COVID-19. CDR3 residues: CASSLVVGHRTGGTEAFF. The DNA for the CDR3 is TGTGCCAGCAGCTTAGTGGTTGGGCATAGGACAGGGGGCACTGAAGCTTTCTTT.